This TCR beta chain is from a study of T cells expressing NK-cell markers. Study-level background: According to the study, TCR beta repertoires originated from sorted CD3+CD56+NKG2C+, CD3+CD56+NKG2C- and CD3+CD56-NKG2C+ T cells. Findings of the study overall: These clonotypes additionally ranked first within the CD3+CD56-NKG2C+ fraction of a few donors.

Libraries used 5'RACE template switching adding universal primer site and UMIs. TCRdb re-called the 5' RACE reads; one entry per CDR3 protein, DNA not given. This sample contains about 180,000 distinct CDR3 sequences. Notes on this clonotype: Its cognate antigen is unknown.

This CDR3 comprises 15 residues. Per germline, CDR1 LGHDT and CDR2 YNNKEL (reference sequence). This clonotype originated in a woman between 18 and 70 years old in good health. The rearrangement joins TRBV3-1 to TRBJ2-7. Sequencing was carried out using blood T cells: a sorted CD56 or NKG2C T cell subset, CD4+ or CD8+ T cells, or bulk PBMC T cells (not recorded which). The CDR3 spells CASSVDLTQNYEQYF.